A selection of T cell receptor beta chains follows, all from one sample in a study of T cell changes during pregnancy in multiple sclerosis. Using immunoSEQ multiplex PCR, the repertoire was profiled, and TCRdb retains in-frame clones only, with some absent. The sample shows roughly 93,000 clones, 75% to 95% of them seen only once. The sequencing used peripheral blood, collected before pregnancy. Receptor source: a female donor with multiple sclerosis, enrolled in a pregnancy study. Each CDR3 is given with its conserved first and last residue. Fields, in order: clone size, V gene, J gene, D gene, CDR3 DNA, CDR3 protein. D genes are given only for firm matches. The listing skips clone size in some rows; elsewhere it reads once, few, many or a size class.

clone size: -; V gene: TRBV25-1; J gene: TRBJ2-4; D gene: -; CDR3 DNA: TGTGCCAGCAGTGACAGCGCGCTCGGAAACATTCAGTACTTC; CDR3 protein: CASSDSALGNIQYF
clone size: -; V gene: TRBV5-1; J gene: TRBJ2-6; D gene: TRBD1; CDR3 DNA: TGCGCCAGCAGCTTAGCGGGACAGGGCACTTCTGGGGCCAACGTCCTGACTTTC; CDR3 protein: CASSLAGQGTSGANVLTF
clone size: -; V gene: TRBV7-9; J gene: TRBJ1-1; D gene: -; CDR3 DNA: TGTGCCAGCAGCTCAAAGGACAGTTTGCGGGCTGAAGCTTTCTTT; CDR3 protein: CASSSKDSLRAEAFF
clone size: -; V gene: TRBV6-5; J gene: TRBJ1-6; D gene: -; CDR3 DNA: TGTGCCAGCAGTTTGGACACAGACACCTCATCCCTCCACTTT; CDR3 protein: CASSLDTDTSSLHF
clone size: -; V gene: TRBV9; J gene: TRBJ2-7; D gene: -; CDR3 DNA: TGTGCCAGCGGGGGGAGCGAGCAGTACTTC; CDR3 protein: CASGGSEQYF
clone size: -; V gene: TRBV6-6; J gene: TRBJ2-7; D gene: -; CDR3 DNA: TGTGCCAGCACCCCCTCAGGGAACTCCTACGAGCAGTACTTC; CDR3 protein: CASTPSGNSYEQYF
clone size: -; V gene: TRBV7-6; J gene: TRBJ2-1; D gene: -; CDR3 DNA: TGTGCCAGCAGCTCCCCTAAGGAGGGAACGGTGTACAATGAGCAGTTCTTC; CDR3 protein: CASSSPKEGTVYNEQFF
clone size: -; V gene: TRBV11-2; J gene: TRBJ2-7; D gene: -; CDR3 DNA: TGTGCCAGCAGACAGTCCTCCTACGAGCAGTACTTC; CDR3 protein: CASRQSSYEQYF
clone size: -; V gene: TRBV11-2; J gene: TRBJ2-7; D gene: TRBD2; CDR3 DNA: TGTGCCAGCAGCTCATGGACTAGCGGGGGTACCTACGAGCAGTACTTC; CDR3 protein: CASSSWTSGGTYEQYF
clone size: -; V gene: TRBV4-2; J gene: TRBJ2-1; D gene: -; CDR3 DNA: TGTGCCAGCAGCCGGATGGACAACTCCTACAATGAGCAGTTCTTC; CDR3 protein: CASSRMDNSYNEQFF
clone size: -; V gene: TRBV21-1; J gene: TRBJ1-2; D gene: -; CDR3 DNA: TGTGCCAGCAGCATTTGGACAGAGCCCAACTATGGCTACACCTTC; CDR3 protein: CASSIWTEPNYGYTF
clone size: -; V gene: TRBV6-1; J gene: TRBJ2-1; D gene: -; CDR3 DNA: TGTGCCAGCAGTGAAGGCAGGTTTACCTACAATGAGCAGTTCTTC; CDR3 protein: CASSEGRFTYNEQFF
clone size: once; V gene: TRBV7-8; J gene: TRBJ1-1; D gene: -; CDR3 DNA: TGTGCCAGCAGCTCAGAGGGGGTTTCAAACACTGAAGCTTTCTTT; CDR3 protein: CASSSEGVSNTEAFF
clone size: -; V gene: TRBV6-5; J gene: TRBJ1-2; D gene: TRBD1; CDR3 DNA: TGTGCCAGCAGTTACTCTGACCAGGGGGACTATGGCTACACCTTC; CDR3 protein: CASSYSDQGDYGYTF
clone size: -; V gene: TRBV9; J gene: TRBJ2-1; D gene: TRBD2; CDR3 DNA: TGTGCCAGCAGCTCCCCCCGGCGAAGCGGGAGGGCAAATGAGCAGTTCTTC; CDR3 protein: CASSSPRRSGRANEQFF
clone size: few; V gene: TRBV29-1; J gene: TRBJ1-5; D gene: TRBD1; CDR3 DNA: TGCAGCGCTGGACAGGGATTAGGTCAGCCCCAGCATTTT; CDR3 protein: CSAGQGLGQPQHF